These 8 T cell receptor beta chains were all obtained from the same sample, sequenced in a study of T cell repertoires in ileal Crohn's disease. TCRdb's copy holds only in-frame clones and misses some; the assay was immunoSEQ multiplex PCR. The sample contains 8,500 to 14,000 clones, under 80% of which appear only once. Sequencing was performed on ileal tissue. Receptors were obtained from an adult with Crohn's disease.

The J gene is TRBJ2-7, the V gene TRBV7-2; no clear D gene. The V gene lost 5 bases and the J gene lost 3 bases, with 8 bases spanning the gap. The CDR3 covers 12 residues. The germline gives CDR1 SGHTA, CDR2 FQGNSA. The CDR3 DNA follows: TGTGCCAGCAGCCCTAACGACTACGAGCAGTACTTC. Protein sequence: CASSPNDYEQYF.

The DNA for the CDR3 is TGCAGCGCAGGGGAAGGCGAGCAGTACTTC. It encodes CSAGEGEQYF. The chain carries TRBV29-1 and TRBJ2-5; perhaps TRBD1 as D (6 bases). The J call may not be correct, given that the DNA end is closer to TRBJ2-7. This CDR3 spans 10 amino acids. The germline V gene encodes CDR1 SQVTM and CDR2 ANQGSEA.

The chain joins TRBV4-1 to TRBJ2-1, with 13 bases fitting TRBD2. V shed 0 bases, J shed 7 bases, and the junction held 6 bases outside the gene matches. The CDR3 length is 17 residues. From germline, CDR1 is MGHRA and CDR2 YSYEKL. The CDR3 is CASSQDQLAGGRNEQFF. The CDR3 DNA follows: TGCGCCAGCAGCCAAGACCAACTAGCGGGGGGGCGGAATGAGCAGTTCTTC.

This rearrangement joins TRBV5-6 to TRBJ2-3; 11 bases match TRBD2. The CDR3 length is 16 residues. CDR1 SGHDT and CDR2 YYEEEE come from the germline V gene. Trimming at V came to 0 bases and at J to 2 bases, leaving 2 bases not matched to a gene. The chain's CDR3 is CASSLALAGVTDTQYF. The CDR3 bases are TGTGCCAGCAGCTTGGCACTAGCGGGGGTCACAGATACGCAGTATTTT.

CDR3 sequence reads: CAWSGTGDHGELFF. CDR3 bases: TGTGCCTGGAGTGGGACAGGGGATCACGGGGAGCTGTTTTTT. This chain joins TRBV30 and TRBJ2-2; 9 bases fit TRBD1. Trimming cost V 1 base and J 7 bases; bases outside gene matches: 4. CDR3 length: 14 amino acids. In germline, CDR1 is GTSNPN, CDR2 SVGIG (reference sequence).

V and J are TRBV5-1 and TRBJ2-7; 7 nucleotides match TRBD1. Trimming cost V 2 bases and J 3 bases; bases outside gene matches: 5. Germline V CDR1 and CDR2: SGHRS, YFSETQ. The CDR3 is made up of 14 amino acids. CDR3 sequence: CASSFEGQYYEQYF. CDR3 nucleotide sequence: TGCGCCAGCAGCTTTGAGGGACAGTACTACGAGCAGTACTTC. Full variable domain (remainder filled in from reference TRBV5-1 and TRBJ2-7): KAGVTQTPRYLIKTRGQQVTLSCSPISGHRSVSWYQQTPGQGLQFLFEYFSETQRNKGNFPGRFSGRQFSNSRSEMNVSTLELGDSALYLCASSFEGQYYEQYFGPGTRLTVT.

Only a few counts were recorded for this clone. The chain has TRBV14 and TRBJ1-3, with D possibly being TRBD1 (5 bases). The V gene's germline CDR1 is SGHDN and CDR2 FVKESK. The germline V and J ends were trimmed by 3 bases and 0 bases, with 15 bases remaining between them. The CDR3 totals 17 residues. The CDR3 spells CASSHRQGILSGNTIYF. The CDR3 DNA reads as TGTGCCAGCAGCCATCGGCAGGGTATACTCTCTGGAAACACCATATATTTT.

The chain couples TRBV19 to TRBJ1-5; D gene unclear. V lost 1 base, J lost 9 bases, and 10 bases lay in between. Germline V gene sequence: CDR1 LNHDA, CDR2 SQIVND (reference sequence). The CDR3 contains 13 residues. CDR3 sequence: CASSIGGAGPQHF. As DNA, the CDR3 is TGTGCCAGTAGTATAGGGGGAGCAGGGCCCCAGCATTTT.